This T cell receptor (beta chain) was observed in a study of T cells in Graves' hyperthyroidism and ophthalmopathy. Findings of the study overall: Most expanded thyroid clonotypes above 0.001 recurred in blood.

The CDR3 has 14 amino acids. Looked up from germline, CDR1 is MDHEN and CDR2 is SYDVKM. V lost 6 bases and J 4 bases, leaving 14 bases between the germline ends. This clonotype was seen ten or more times. Its target is not known. Researchers took RNA transcripts and amplified the TCR beta CDR3 regions from them. The primer set for the first-round RT-PCR of the TCR CDR3 was HTBI. MiXCR, run by TCRdb on the multiplex PCR reads, gives a single entry per CDR3 protein. This table has 700,000 or so distinct CDR3 sequences, roughly 15% appearing once. The chain recombines TRBV28 with TRBJ2-3, with no clear D. The sequenced sample was blood. This sequence was found in a man between 18 and 29 years old with Graves' hyperthyroidism. The CDR3 loop is CASRSMGIADTQYF. CDR3 in DNA: TGTGCCAGCAGGTCCATGGGGATTGCAGATACGCAGTATTTT.